Each of the 27 T cell receptor beta chains below was sequenced from the same sample in a study of low-dose radiotherapy and immunotherapy resistance in tumors. Time point defined: after trial treatment. Treatment in this sample: LDRT plus nivolumab, ipilimumab, low-dose cyclophosphamide and aspirin (RACIN trial). First-strand cDNA relied on TRAV- and TRBV-specific primers spanning alpha and beta chains. A roughly 20-cycle PCR with a constant-region primer and V-primer adapter amplified TCRs. TCRdb itself ran the reads through MiXCR, one entry per CDR3 protein. This table holds about 44,000 distinct CDR3 sequences, less than 30% found once. Sequences were derived from PBMCs, sampled after low-dose radiotherapy plus immunotherapy. The receptors were sampled from a male donor with prostate cancer.

This clonotype showed up many times. This chain joins TRBV20-1 and TRBJ1-4; TRBD1 might be the D (5 bases). CDR1 is DFQATT, CDR2 SNEGSKA, per germline (reference sequence). This CDR3 region has 16 residues. V was cut by 0 bases and J by 2 bases, with 13 bases left in between. The CDR3 region is CSAREPSGATNEKLFF. The CDR3, as DNA: TGCAGTGCTAGAGAGCCCAGCGGGGCCACTAATGAAAAACTGTTTTTT.

At least ten counts were recorded for this clonotype. The V call is TRBV20-1, the J call TRBJ2-3; D is uncertain. V lost 6 bases, J lost 0 bases, and 4 bases lay in between. This CDR3 comprises 11 residues. Germline CDR1 is DFQATT and CDR2 is SNEGSKA (reference sequence). The CDR3 nucleotides are TGCAGTGCCGCTAGCACAGATACGCAGTATTTT. As protein: CSAASTDTQYF.

This clonotype appeared many times. The rearrangement uses TRBV19 and TRBJ1-5, with D possibly being TRBD1 (5 bases). This CDR3 spans 17 amino acids. Trimming cost V 5 bases and J 0 bases, with 17 bases left between them. Germline CDR1 LNHDA, CDR2 SQIVND (reference sequence). CDR3 coding DNA: TGTGCCAGTAGTTTCGACAAAGGGGCGAATAGCAATCAGCCCCAGCATTTT. Translating gives CASSFDKGANSNQPQHF.

In its sample, this clonotype was seen many times. The V call is TRBV28, the J call TRBJ1-2; no reliable D call. V dropped 8 bases and J dropped 2 bases, with 6 bases sitting between them. The CDR3 contains 11 residues. Germline loops: CDR1 MDHEN, CDR2 SYDVKM. CDR3 nucleotides: TGTGCCAGCTTTAGGAACTATGGCTACACCTTC. It translates to CASFRNYGYTF.

This clonotype has a count of ten or more. At one of its ends the junction is not consistent with the germline gene, which may arise from a read error. This chain connects TRBV10-2 to TRBJ2-7; TRBD2 matches at 8 bases. This CDR3 contains 12 residues. The germline CDR1 and CDR2 sequences are WSHSY and SAAADI. CDR3 DNA: TGCGCCAGCAGTGAGAGCCAGCGGGAGCCGTACTTC. Translating it yields CASSESQREPYF.

This clonotype was recorded at least ten times. The genes are TRBV18 and TRBJ1-1; unclear D gene. Germline CDR1 is KGHSH and CDR2 is LQKENI. With 3 bases removed from V and 1 base from J, the gap between germline ends came to 9 bases. CDR3 length equals 14 residues. The CDR3 loop reads CASSPTNTNTEAFF. CDR3 bases: TGTGCCAGCTCACCTACCAACACGAACACTGAAGCTTTCTTT.

Concerning this clonotype: Since a far larger clone is one base different, this is likely a read error. CDR3 coding DNA: TGCGCCAGCAGCTTGGGACAGGGAGGCTCCTACAATGAGCAGGTCTTC. Encoded protein: CASSLGQGGSYNEQVF. The V gene is TRBV7-9, the J gene TRBJ2-1; 9 bases line up with TRBD1. Per germline, CDR1 SEHNR and CDR2 FQNEAQ (reference sequence). The CDR3 is 16 residues long.

This clonotype was seen at least ten times. The V gene is TRBV11-3, the J gene TRBJ2-1; tentative D call: TRBD2 (6 bases). CDR1 SGHNT and CDR2 YENEEA come from the germline V gene. V was trimmed by 5 bases and J by 9 bases, leaving 17 bases between them. The CDR3 is made up of 14 amino acids. This CDR3 is CASSPDSLGGEQFF. CDR3 sequence (DNA): TGTGCCAGCAGCCCCGACTCCCTGGGGGGTGAGCAGTTCTTC.

This clonotype was observed many times. This chain connects TRBV5-4 to TRBJ1-5; no reliable D call. The CDR3 is made up of 14 amino acids. The germline V and J ends were trimmed by 0 bases and 3 bases, with 7 bases remaining between them. Germline CDR1 SGHNT, CDR2 YYREEE (reference sequence). The CDR3 region is CASSLGPFNQPQHF. The CDR3 bases are TGTGCCAGCAGCTTGGGACCTTTCAATCAGCCCCAGCATTTT.

Ten or more counts support this clonotype. The chain uses TRBV20-1 and TRBJ1-5; tentatively, D is TRBD1 (6 bases). V dropped 2 bases and J dropped 0 bases, with 20 bases sitting between them. The germline V gene encodes CDR1 DFQATT and CDR2 SNEGSKA (reference sequence). The CDR3 loop spans 18 amino acids. The CDR3 protein is CSARPPAQGPYSNQPQHF. The CDR3 DNA reads as TGCAGTGCTAGACCCCCCGCACAGGGACCATATAGCAATCAGCCCCAGCATTTT.

This clonotype came up many times. The rearrangement joins TRBV7-3 to TRBJ2-3; weak D call: TRBD2 (6 bases). The CDR3 is 15 residues long. Looked up from germline, CDR1 is SGHTA and CDR2 is FQGTGA. Deletions cut 5 bases from V and 5 bases from J, with 17 bases between. CDR3 in amino acids: CASSPFAGGEDTQYF. For the CDR3, the DNA is TGTGCCAGCAGCCCCTTTGCGGGCGGGGAAGATACGCAGTATTTT.

This clonotype came up many times. This chain uses TRBV7-9 with TRBJ2-3; 10 nucleotides match TRBD2. V was clipped by 5 bases and J by 5 bases; unmatched bases: 10. Looked up from germline, CDR1 is SEHNR and CDR2 is FQNEAQ (reference sequence). The CDR3 totals 16 residues. DNA for the CDR3: TGTGCCAGCAGCCCCCAGTCGTTAGCGGGAGGAGATACGCAGTATTTT. This sequence encodes CASSPQSLAGGDTQYF.

The chain employs TRBV13 and TRBJ2-3; D gene uncertain. The germline V gene has CDR1 PRHDT and CDR2 FYEKMQ (reference sequence). This CDR3 has 13 residues. Between the trimmed V and J ends, which lost 1 base and 5 bases, there was a span of 7 bases. The CDR3 sequence: CASSLALLDTQYF. The DNA of the CDR3 is TGTGCCAGCAGCTTAGCGTTATTAGATACGCAGTATTTT.

This clonotype was seen ten or more times. This chain uses TRBV28 with TRBJ1-1; no firm D call. Germline V gene data show CDR1 as MDHEN and CDR2 as SYDVKM. V shed 6 bases and J shed 10 bases, with 15 bases lying between them. The CDR3 runs to 12 residues. The CDR3 nucleotides are TGTGCCAGCAGCCCGGGGATACCAGGAGCTTTCTTT. Translated: CASSPGIPGAFF.

This clonotype came up many times. The chain couples TRBV10-1 to TRBJ1-2; D possibly corresponds to TRBD1 (6 bases). CDR1 is WNHNN and CDR2 is SYGVQD in the germline V gene (reference sequence). Trimming removed 0 bases from V and 8 bases from J, with 13 bases in between. The CDR3 has 14 residues. Here the CDR3 DNA reads TGCGCCAGCAGTGAGTCGCGGGGGCTACGAGGCTACACCTTC. It translates to CASSESRGLRGYTF.

This clonotype was seen ten or more times. V usage is TRBV20-1 and J usage is TRBJ1-5; D might be TRBD1 (6 bases). V lost 4 bases, J lost 4 bases, and 20 bases lay in between. Germline V lookup: CDR1 DFQATT, CDR2 SNEGSKA (reference sequence). This CDR3 contains 16 residues. CDR3 sequence: CSANSAGRGANQPQHF. CDR3 DNA sequence: TGCAGTGCTAACTCCGCAGGAAGGGGGGCAAATCAGCCCCAGCATTTT.

This clonotype appeared a single time. The chain joins TRBV10-2 to TRBJ2-7; D is ambiguous. This CDR3 has 14 amino acids. Trimming stripped 3 bases from V and 2 bases from J, with 11 bases between. Germline-derived CDR1 and CDR2 are WSHSY and SAAADI. This chain's CDR3 is CASSDGPRPYEQYF. The CDR3 nucleotides read TGCGCCAGCAGTGACGGCCCCAGACCCTACGAGCAGTACTTC.

The sample holds many counts of this clonotype. V usage is TRBV5-4 and J usage is TRBJ2-7, with 9 bases matching TRBD1. Germline lookup yields CDR1 SGHNT and CDR2 YYREEE (reference sequence). This CDR3 is 21 amino acids long. V shed 4 bases and J 0 bases; nucleotides not matched to a gene: 23. The CDR3 protein is CASSASTGGIFRGSTSYEQYF. DNA for the CDR3: TGTGCCAGCAGCGCGTCGACAGGGGGAATCTTTCGGGGGTCCACCTCCTACGAGCAGTACTTC.

This chain links TRBV6-8 with TRBJ2-1; 15 bases are shared with TRBD2. CDR1 MNHGY and CDR2 SAAAGT come from the germline V gene. The CDR3 sequence is 18 residues long. J lost 2 bases, V lost 5 bases, and 7 bases had no gene match. DNA for the CDR3: TGTGCCAGCAGTCGGACTAGCGGGGGGGCGCCCCCCTACAATGAGCAGTTCTTC. This encodes CASSRTSGGAPPYNEQFF.

This clonotype was recorded many times. The V and J genes are TRBV21-1 and TRBJ2-7; TRBD1 is taken as the D call from the table, unchecked against the DNA. TRBV21-1 counts as a pseudogene. The CDR3 totals 14 residues. The CDR3 coding sequence is TGTGCCAGCAGCACATCCAGGGGGCGCCACGAGCAGTACTTC. It translates to CASSTSRGRHEQYF.

The table lists this clonotype with many counts. The chain combines TRBV9 with TRBJ1-4; no firm D call. The V end lost 3 bases, the J end lost 7 bases, and 16 bases lay between the germline ends. The CDR3 totals 15 residues. CDR1 is SGDLS and CDR2 is YYNGEE in the germline V gene. The CDR3 bases are TGTGCCAGCAGCGGAAAGGGAGGGTTGAGTGAAAAACTGTTTTTT. It translates to CASSGKGGLSEKLFF.

This clonotype was detected ten times or more. V and J are TRBV11-2 and TRBJ2-3; unclear D gene. The CDR3 has 15 residues. Trimming cost V 5 bases and J 0 bases, with 12 bases left between them. Germline V gives CDR1 SGHAT, CDR2 FQNNGV. The DNA for the CDR3 is TGTGCCAGCAGCCCGTGGGCTAGTAGCACAGATACGCAGTATTTT. It is translated as CASSPWASSTDTQYF.

This clonotype has a count of ten or more. The junction and the germline gene differ at one end; a read error may be behind it. V usage is TRBV28 and J usage is TRBJ2-7; 12 positions agree with TRBD1. Germline V lookup: CDR1 MDHEN, CDR2 SYDVKM. This CDR3 is 15 amino acids long. This chain's CDR3 is CASSLTGTGGAGTGF. CDR3 in DNA: TGTGCCAGCAGTTTAACCGGGACAGGGGGCGCCGGAACGGGTTTC.

This clonotype was picked up many times. The rearrangement uses TRBV5-1 and TRBJ2-4; TRBD1 might be the D (6 bases). The V gene's germline CDR1 is SGHRS and CDR2 YFSETQ. The CDR3 is made up of 13 amino acids. The V and J ends lost 3 bases and 15 bases respectively, with 19 bases between them. The CDR3 loop reads CASSSMGPGAWYF. DNA for the CDR3: TGCGCCAGCAGCTCCATGGGACCAGGGGCCTGGTACTTC.

This clonotype was seen many times. The chain joins TRBV7-9 to TRBJ2-1, with TRBD2 matching over 10 bases. J gave up 5 bases and V 4 bases, and 11 bases lay outside the gene matches. Germline V gene lookup returns CDR1 SEHNR and CDR2 FQNEAQ (reference sequence). The CDR3 consists of 17 residues. In nucleotides, the CDR3 is TGTGCCAGCAGCTCAGGTGGGCTAGCGGGAGTGGACAATGAGCAGTTCTTC. Translated, it gives CASSSGGLAGVDNEQFF.

In the case of this clonotype: A far larger clone is only one base removed, so a read error is likely. The chain is built from TRBV4-1 and TRBJ2-1, with a possible D match to TRBD1 (6 bases). The CDR3 contains 15 residues. Germline V gene sequence: CDR1 MGHRA, CDR2 YSYEKL. V lost 4 bases and J 10 bases, leaving 20 bases between the germline ends. The CDR3 DNA follows: TGCGCCAGCAGCCCTTCCCACGGACAGTCCTACGAGCAGTTCTTC. Amino acid sequence: CASSPSHGQSYEQFF.

This clonotype has ten or more counts. The chain employs TRBV12-3 or TRBV12-4 and TRBJ2-7; TRBD1 matches at 8 bases. V lost 5 bases, J lost 7 bases, and 7 bases stayed unmatched. The CDR3 consists of 13 residues. Here the CDR3 DNA reads TGTGCCAGCAGTGGACAGGGAGCGGAGGAGCAGTACTTC. This codes for CASSGQGAEEQYF.